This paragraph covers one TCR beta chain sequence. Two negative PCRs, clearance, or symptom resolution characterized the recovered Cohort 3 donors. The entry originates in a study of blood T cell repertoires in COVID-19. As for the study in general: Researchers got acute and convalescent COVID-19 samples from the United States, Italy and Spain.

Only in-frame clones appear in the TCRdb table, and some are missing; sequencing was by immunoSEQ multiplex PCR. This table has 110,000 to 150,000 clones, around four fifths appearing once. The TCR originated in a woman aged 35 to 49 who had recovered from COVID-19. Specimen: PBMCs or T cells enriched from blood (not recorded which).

The CDR3 protein is CASSSAWGEIAQPQHF. The CDR3 coding sequence is TGTGCCAGCAGCTCAGCCTGGGGGGAGATCGCTCAGCCCCAGCATTTT. The rearrangement joins TRBV7-9 to TRBJ1-5, with D perhaps matching TRBD1 (5 bases). The CDR3 contains 16 residues. V lost 4 bases and J 6 bases, leaving 19 bases between the germline ends. Germline V gene sequence: CDR1 SEHNR, CDR2 FQNEAQ (reference sequence).